The entry below gives a single T cell receptor (beta chain) sequence along with its context. Its antigen is unidentified. This sample is drawn from a study of T cell responses to AZD1222 COVID-19 vaccine. General observations from the study: The study found vaccine-associated CD4 TCRs spanning spike, dominant at 160-218 and 743-854. In all cases, repertoires were sampled only after the peak T cell response. It was only a handful of AZD1222 recipients who were seropositive at baseline.

Germline V lookup: CDR1 SGHDT, CDR2 YYEEEE. Trimming removed 3 bases from V and 7 bases from J; junction bases left unmatched: 3. The CDR3 spans 13 residues. Some clones are missing from TCRdb's copy, which holds only in-frame ones; the method was immunoSEQ multiplex PCR. The sample includes approximately 180,000 clones, roughly 92% of them seen just once. V is TRBV5-6 and J is TRBJ1-2, with 10 positions matching TRBD1. This receptor was obtained from an adult in good health. The sequenced sample was peripheral blood, obtained on day 0 of AZD1222 vaccination. CDR3 DNA sequence: TGTGCCAGCAGCTCCGGGACAGGGGCTGGCTACACCTTC. This gives the protein CASSSGTGAGYTF.